Presented here are 27 T cell receptor beta chains from one specimen sequenced in a study of T cell responses to AZD1222 COVID-19 vaccine. Here immunoSEQ multiplex PCR was the method, and the copy in TCRdb shows in-frame clones only, minus some. The sample lists 150,000 to 200,000 clones; 75% to 90% were seen once. Sequencing was performed on peripheral blood, taken on day 0 of AZD1222 vaccination. Source of these receptors: an adult in good health.

The chain links TRBV6-6 to TRBJ2-3, with D unclear. The germline CDR1 and CDR2 sequences are MNHNY and SVGAGI (reference sequence). The CDR3 loop spans 15 amino acids. The V end lost 7 bases, the J end lost 4 bases, and 18 bases lay between the germline ends. CDR3 bases: TGTGCCAGCACCCCAACGTACCTTAGGGCAGATACGCAGTATTTT. Translation: CASTPTYLRADTQYF.

This clone was recorded a few times. The V and J genes are TRBV18 and TRBJ1-5; TRBD1 might be the D (5 bases). This CDR3 spans 13 amino acids. The V and J ends lost 3 bases and 6 bases respectively, with 9 bases between them. Germline V gives CDR1 KGHSH, CDR2 LQKENI. CDR3 coding DNA: TGTGCCAGCTCACCTCTAGACAGTCAGCCCCAGCATTTT. Translating gives CASSPLDSQPQHF.

The chain has TRBV7-6 and TRBJ2-1; 11 positions match TRBD2. Trimming removed 1 base from V and 5 bases from J; junction bases left unmatched: 10. The CDR3 contains 18 residues. CDR1 is SGHVS, CDR2 FNYEAQ, per germline. The CDR3 loop is CASSLVAGGPFVDNEQFF. The CDR3 DNA reads as TGTGCCAGCAGCTTAGTAGCGGGAGGGCCCTTTGTCGACAATGAGCAGTTCTTC.

This sequence joins TRBV7-2 and TRBJ2-7, with D possibly matching TRBD2 (6 bases). Trimming cost V 0 bases and J 4 bases, with 13 bases left between them. From germline, CDR1 is SGHTA and CDR2 FQGNSA. The CDR3 runs 15 residues. CDR3: CASSLASGVGYEQYF. The CDR3 bases are TGTGCCAGCAGCTTAGCGTCGGGGGTGGGGTACGAGCAGTACTTC.

CDR3 bases: TGTGCCAGCAGTTTAAACAGCGATCAGCCCCAGCATTTT. Protein sequence: CASSLNSDQPQHF. The chain has TRBV27 and TRBJ1-5; no firm D call. V was shortened by 2 bases and J by 5 bases, with 7 bases between the two germline ends. Germline V CDR1 and CDR2: MNHEY, SMNVEV (reference sequence). The CDR3 runs to 13 residues.

The chain combines TRBV11-3 with TRBJ1-6; no definite D call. Trimming stripped 1 base from V and 7 bases from J, with 17 bases between. The length of the CDR3 is 17 residues. The germline V gene encodes CDR1 SGHNT and CDR2 YENEEA. CDR3 nucleotide sequence: TGTGCCAGCAGCTTAGCCGGCCAAGGGATGAAAAATTCACCCCTCCACTTT. This gives the protein CASSLAGQGMKNSPLHF.

This clone was seen only once. CDR3 bases: TGTGCCAGCAGTACGGGACAGGGGGCAATTGACTATGGCTACACCTTC. It yields the protein CASSTGQGAIDYGYTF. This chain links TRBV28 with TRBJ1-2; 12 bases align to TRBD1. CDR3 length: 16 amino acids. Germline CDR1 is MDHEN and CDR2 is SYDVKM. V trimming: 5 bases; J trimming: 3 bases; junction bases outside the gene matches: 7.

The CDR3 loop reads CASSLTNRGNQPQHF. The CDR3 DNA follows: TGTGCCAGCAGTTTAACCAACAGGGGGAATCAGCCCCAGCATTTT. The rearrangement links TRBV28 to TRBJ1-5; 8 bases match TRBD1. The CDR3 spans 15 residues. Germline V gene sequence: CDR1 MDHEN, CDR2 SYDVKM. Trimming cost V 2 bases and J 4 bases; bases outside gene matches: 4.

This chain joins TRBV5-4 and TRBJ1-2; 7 bases fit TRBD1. Losses at the gene ends were 2 bases for V and 4 bases for J; bases not matched to a gene: 8. The CDR3 has 15 residues. In germline, CDR1 is SGHNT, CDR2 YYREEE (reference sequence). The CDR3 bases are TGTGCCAGCAGCTTTTTCGCCACAGGGGCCTATGGCTACACCTTC. It specifies CASSFFATGAYGYTF. The full variable domain, in which reference TRBV5-4 and TRBJ1-2 provide the parts outside the CDR3, is ETGVTQSPTHLIKTRGQQVTLRCSSQSGHNTVSWYQQALGQGPQFIFQYYREEENGRGNFPPRFSGLQFPNYSSELNVNALELDDSALYLCASSFFATGAYGYTFGSGTRLTVV.

J is TRBJ1-1 and V is TRBV14; no reliable D call. This CDR3 spans 15 amino acids. V was clipped by 1 base and J by 1 base, with 10 bases between them. Germline CDR1 SGHDN, CDR2 FVKESK. CDR3 bases: TGTGCCAGCAGCCAAGTGTTAGGGTCGAACACTGAAGCTTTCTTT. Amino acids: CASSQVLGSNTEAFF.

V usage is TRBV3-1 (or the pseudogene TRBV3-2) and J usage is TRBJ2-6, with 11 nucleotides matching TRBD1. Germline CDR1 reads LGHDT; CDR2 reads YNNKEL (reference sequence). After removal of 3 bases from V and 1 base from J, the junction contained 5 bases not matched to a gene. This CDR3 region has 18 residues. The CDR3 nucleotides read TGTGCCAGCAGCCAGGGACAGGGGGAAAGTTCTGGGGCCAACGTCCTGACTTTC. This encodes CASSQGQGESSGANVLTF.

The chain recombines TRBV10-3 with TRBJ2-7, with 10 bases that match TRBD1. Trimming cost V 6 bases and J 6 bases; bases outside gene matches: 8. This CDR3 is built from 14 residues. Germline V gives CDR1 ENHRY, CDR2 SYGVKD. DNA for the CDR3: TGTGCCATCAGCTCCGGGACAGGGGTTCCCGAGCAGTACTTC. It specifies CAISSGTGVPEQYF.

The chain links TRBV19 to TRBJ1-2; D remains unclear. Trimming took off 6 bases at V and 4 bases at J, with 18 bases between the two ends. Germline CDR1 LNHDA, CDR2 SQIVND (reference sequence). The CDR3 totals 15 residues. This chain's CDR3 is CASSVSQYSGYGYTF. The CDR3 nucleotides are TGTGCCAGTAGCGTCAGCCAATACTCAGGCTATGGCTACACCTTC.

This rearrangement joins TRBV28 to TRBJ1-6, with TRBD1 matching over 9 bases. The length of the CDR3 is 20 residues. The germline V gene has CDR1 MDHEN and CDR2 SYDVKM. Unmatched junction bases numbered 22, after V lost 6 bases and J lost 7 bases. CDR3 nucleotides: TGTGCCAGCAGCACTAAAAGAGGGACAGGGCTAATTCTGGGCAATTCACCCCTCCACTTT. This codes for CASSTKRGTGLILGNSPLHF. Complete variable domain (other parts from reference TRBV28 and TRBJ1-6): DVKVTQSSRYLVKRTGEKVFLECVQDMDHENMFWYRQDPGLGLRLIYFSYDVKMKEKGDIPEGYSVSREKKERFSLILESASTNQTSMYLCASSTKRGTGLILGNSPLHFGNGTRLTVT.

The rearrangement links TRBV18 to TRBJ2-7; 8 positions agree with TRBD2. V gave up 3 bases and J gave up 2 bases; unmatched junction bases: 6. The germline V gene has CDR1 KGHSH and CDR2 LQKENI. The CDR3 extends over 15 amino acids. In nucleotides, the CDR3 is TGTGCCAGCTCACCGCGACTAGCGACTACCTACGAGCAGTACTTC. The encoded protein is CASSPRLATTYEQYF. Based on the CDR3 plus reference TRBV18 and TRBJ2-7, the full variable domain is NAGVMQNPRHLVRRRGQEARLRCSPMKGHSHVYWYRQLPEEGLKFMVYLQKENIIDESGMPKERFSAEFPKEGPSILRIQQVVRGDSAAYFCASSPRLATTYEQYFGPGTRLTVT.

This clone showed up just a few times. The J gene is TRBJ2-2, the V gene TRBV7-9; D gene ambiguous. CDR1 and CDR2 (germline): SEHNR, FQNEAQ (reference sequence). Trimming pared 1 base from V and 5 bases from J, leaving 8 bases between. The CDR3 has 14 amino acids. The CDR3, as DNA: TGTGCCAGCAGCTTAGAGCTGCGGACCGGGGAGCTGTTTTTT. The encoded protein is CASSLELRTGELFF.

The chain recombines TRBV4-3 with TRBJ2-3; D may correspond to TRBD1 or TRBD2 (5 bases each). The CDR3 runs 14 residues. Germline-derived CDR1 and CDR2 are LGHNA and YSLEER. Trimming shortened V by 1 base and J by 6 bases, and 11 bases separated the two germline ends. Here the CDR3 reads CASSQGERGDTQYF. The CDR3 DNA reads as TGCGCCAGCAGCCAAGGGGAGAGGGGTGATACGCAGTATTTT.

V and J are TRBV6-2 or TRBV6-3 and TRBJ1-2; D unresolved. This CDR3 is 14 amino acids long. CDR1 and CDR2 (germline): MNHEY, SVGEGT. V lost 0 bases and J lost 7, with 12 bases in between. CDR3 nucleotide sequence: TGTGCCAGCAGTTACTCGATGGGGAATCCTGGCTACACCTTC. This codes for CASSYSMGNPGYTF.

The chain employs TRBV25-1 and TRBJ2-1, with D possibly being TRBD1 (5 bases). The CDR3 consists of 14 residues. Germline assignment: CDR1 MGHDK and CDR2 SYGVNS. Trimming removed 1 base at V and 2 bases at J, with 6 bases between. For the CDR3, the DNA is TGTGCCAGCAGTGAATTGGGGCCCTACAATGAGCAGTTCTTC. The encoded protein is CASSELGPYNEQFF.

This clone was detected once. The chain couples TRBV4-2 to TRBJ2-1, with 9 positions matching TRBD2. The CDR3 runs 14 residues. Germline loops: CDR1 LGHNA, CDR2 YNFKEQ. CDR3 region: CASRGLAGPPGQFF. CDR3 DNA: TGTGCTTCGCGGGGCCTAGCGGGACCCCCCGGGCAGTTCTTC.

V usage is TRBV9 and J usage is TRBJ2-6; TRBD1 matches at 8 bases. The ends lost 4 bases at V and 2 bases at J; junction bases unmatched: 14. CDR1 SGDLS and CDR2 YYNGEE come from the germline V gene. The CDR3 is 19 amino acids. The CDR3 sequence is CASSPLGTGGSAGANVLTF. The DNA for the CDR3 is TGTGCCAGCAGCCCCCTAGGTACAGGGGGATCGGCTGGGGCCAACGTCCTGACTTTC.

The rearrangement links TRBV6-2 or TRBV6-3 to TRBJ1-3; D is ambiguous. The CDR3 consists of 15 residues. Looked up from germline, CDR1 is MNHEY and CDR2 is SVGEGT. Trimming pared 0 bases from V and 9 bases from J, leaving 15 bases between. CDR3 residues: CASSYSKAGSGTIYF. Written as DNA, the CDR3 is TGTGCCAGCAGTTACTCGAAGGCCGGGAGCGGCACCATATATTTT.

The table lists this clone with a count of one. The rearrangement joins TRBV19 to TRBJ1-5; D not certain. CDR3 size: 15 residues. V was pared by 3 bases and J by 0 bases, with 9 bases between. Germline lookup yields CDR1 LNHDA and CDR2 SQIVND (reference sequence). The CDR3, as DNA: TGTGCCAGTAGTATTTTTGTGGATAGCAATCAGCCCCAGCATTTT. This codes for CASSIFVDSNQPQHF.

This sequence joins TRBV14 and TRBJ1-2; no definite D call. Germline-derived CDR1 and CDR2 are SGHDN and FVKESK. V was trimmed by 3 bases and J by 4 bases, leaving 6 bases between them. This CDR3 contains 12 residues. The CDR3 loop reads CASSHGTYGYTF. CDR3 nucleotides: TGTGCCAGCAGCCACGGAACCTATGGCTACACCTTC.

This clone occurred a few times. The chain carries TRBV9 and TRBJ2-1; D is uncertain. V lost 0 bases to trimming and J lost 9 bases, with 13 bases between them. Germline CDR1 is SGDLS and CDR2 is YYNGEE. The length of the CDR3 is 14 residues. The CDR3 loop reads CASSVGAGFTEQFF. The CDR3 DNA reads TGTGCCAGCAGCGTAGGGGCAGGATTTACTGAGCAGTTCTTC.

This clone has only a few counts. This sequence joins TRBV19 and TRBJ2-7; D tentatively fits TRBD1 or TRBD2 (5 bases each). V lost 1 base and J 1 base, leaving 14 bases between the germline ends. CDR3 length equals 16 residues. Germline loops: CDR1 LNHDA, CDR2 SQIVND (reference sequence). The DNA of the CDR3 is TGTGCCAGTAGTATAGGGCCCGGGGCAGGGTCCTACGAGCAGTACTTC. Its translation is CASSIGPGAGSYEQYF.

This chain joins TRBV15 and TRBJ1-4; 8 bases map to TRBD1. Germline CDR1 is LNHNV and CDR2 is YYDKDF (reference sequence). V shed 3 bases and J 8 bases; nucleotides not matched to a gene: 5. The CDR3 is made up of 14 amino acids. CDR3 sequence: CATSSPGGYEKLFF. The CDR3 nucleotides are TGTGCCACCAGCAGCCCAGGGGGCTACGAAAAACTGTTTTTT. The whole variable domain, remainder taken from reference TRBV15 and TRBJ1-4, is DAMVIQNPRYQVTQFGKPVTLSCSQTLNHNVMYWYQQKSSQAPKLLFHYYDKDFNNEADTPDNFQSRRPNTSFCFLDIRSPGLGDTAMYLCATSSPGGYEKLFFGSGTQLSVL.